This T cell receptor (beta chain) was identified during a study of identical twins. Notes on the study in general: Conclusions came from cross-sectional statistical analysis, not from following the same donors.

No donor was unhealthy or non-Caucasian. Addition of a universal primer site occurred through template switching, and cDNA carried unique molecular identifiers. MiXCR, applied by TCRdb to the 5' RACE reads, yields one record per CDR3 protein. This table holds roughly 1.6 million distinct CDR3 sequences, 25% to 35% found once. The table lists this clonotype with many counts. What it binds is unknown. In germline, CDR1 is SGHDN, CDR2 FVKESK. Deletions cut 1 base from V and 8 bases from J, with 6 bases between. This CDR3 contains 12 residues. Sequencing was carried out using cord blood. The chain carries TRBV14 and TRBJ2-1; D might be TRBD2 (5 bases). The TCR originated in a newborn girl in good health. CDR3 DNA: TGTGCCAGCAGCCAAGGGGAGCATGAGCAGTTCTTC. Amino acids: CASSQGEHEQFF.